This T cell receptor beta chain was profiled in a study of Ad26.COV2.S vaccination and SARS-CoV-2 variants (dated by TCRdb to the early 2020s). Regarding the research as a whole: Donors in the vaccine arm were drawn from COV1001, a phase I-IIa trial of Ad26.COV2.S in healthy adults that was multicentre, randomized, double-blind and placebo-controlled. Ad26.COV2.S was administered intramuscularly at 5 x 10^10 or 1 x 10^11 viral particles, either as a single shot or as two shots given 56 days apart. Sequencing of the TCRbeta repertoire served to evaluate the specificity and breadth of SARS-CoV-2-reactive T cell receptors following Ad26.COV2.S vaccination. The TCR-sequenced set comprised approximately 30 samples: 19 Ad26.COV2.S vaccine recipients, 5 placebo recipients and 8 SARS-CoV-2 convalescent individuals. Trial participants were randomized into five groups of five, in which low-dose or high-dose Ad26.COV2.S was given once or twice, or placebo was given on both occasions. Throughout the experiments and outcome assessment, investigators stayed blinded to trial group allocation. Broad study findings and their caveats: Non-spike TCR breadth was comparable between vaccine and placebo recipients, consistent with the vaccine containing only spike. It was noted by the authors that total T cell responses may have been underestimated by the TCR breadth and depth analyses. The study was not powered for comparison of responses between vaccine doses or regimens. After vaccination, spike-specific CD8+ and CD4+ T cell responses were reported to show substantial breadth. Higher spike-specific TCR breadth was observed in Ad26.COV2.S recipients than in placebo recipients (P = 0.0014).

Sequences SGHTA (CDR1) and FQGNSA (CDR2) are obtained from the germline V gene. The CDR3 numbers 16 residues from cysteine through phenylalanine. Only the CDR3 DNA stays, 48 bases, in frame from base 1. Ends trimmed: V by 7 bases, J by 0 bases; bases unmatched to a gene: 5. TCRbeta CDR3 regions were sequenced with the immunoSEQ Assay. After extraction, genomic DNA underwent amplification by bias-controlled multiplex PCR, followed by high-throughput sequencing. On the authors' methods: To quantify the absolute abundance of each unique TCRbeta CDR3 region, sequences were collapsed and filtered. Usable DNA was measured by amplifying reference genes present in all nucleated cells, and TCRbeta template counts were normalized to that usable DNA to estimate T cell fraction. Repertoire TCRs were annotated as SARS-CoV-2-specific by exact matching of V gene, CDR3 amino acid sequence and J gene to a known reactive TCR set. The reference SARS-CoV-2 TCR set came from MIRA and was filtered for enrichment in COVID-19-positive ImmuneCODE repertoires, removing public or cross-reactive TCRs. Based on the MIRA antigens, annotated TCRs were further analysed at the level of specific ORF or position within ORF. Breadth was defined as annotated unique rearrangements over total unique productive rearrangements; depth was the summed frequency of those rearrangements. Two-sided Wilcoxon rank-sum tests were applied when comparing TCR breadth between groups. This is the immuneACCESS table as TCRdb keeps it, with only in-frame sequences that have V and J called. A part of the clones is gone; compared with another copy, unresolved V genes explain less than half, and the rest is unexplained. V, J and clone size are those of that table, while D and trimming were read from the DNA. The sample contains 380,000 or so clones, about 85% of them found a single time. The ten top clones hold around 6.4% of the sample.

As regards this clone: It lacks a known antigen. One base away there is no much larger clone; base qualities are not given.

In light of the paper, this sample's treatment or condition label describes: roughly 19 received Ad26.COV2.S at low or high dose, single or two shots; roughly five received placebo; per-sample allocation not given. For vaccine and placebo recipients, repertoires were sequenced using samples collected on day 63 after the first injection. In Cohort 1b, roughly 25 adults aged 18-55 years were enrolled at a single site in Boston, USA, between 29 July and 7 August 2020. As a vaccine, Ad26.COV2.S was a replication-incompetent adenovirus type 26 vector that expressed a prefusion-stabilized SARS-CoV-2 spike protein derived from the original Wuhan strain.

The source material was peripheral blood, sampled in a trial of Ad26.COV2.S vaccine versus placebo. The clonotype was recovered from a person aged 18 to 59 who received the Ad26.COV2.S COVID-19 vaccine or a placebo. The receptor chain draws on TRBV7-2 and TRBJ2-5; TRBD2 fits 13 bases in the junction. The CDR3 here reads CASKGLAGAYQETQYF. The DNA is TGTGCCAGCAAAGGACTAGCGGGGGCCTACCAAGAGACCCAGTACTTC.